Shown below are 22 T cell receptor beta chains from a single sample sequenced in a study of beta chain features in type 1 diabetes. All of the isolated RNA was reverse transcribed, so expressed TCRB transcripts were sequenced. Measured with immunoSEQ multiplex PCR; TCRdb has only the in-frame clones, and not every one. The sample has about 330,000 clones, approximately 9.9% seen once. The sample taken for sequencing was naive CD4+ T cells from blood. Receptors were obtained from a woman aged 25-40 years in good health.

In this sample, this clone turned up many times. An end of the junction differs from the germline gene, which may be a read error. The chain combines TRBV28 with TRBJ2-4, with D possibly being TRBD1 (6 bases). From germline, CDR1 is MDHEN and CDR2 SYDVKM. This CDR3 has 12 amino acids. CDR3 sequence: CASSGPDSWVRF. The CDR3 DNA is TGTGCCAGCAGTGGGCCGGACAGCTGGGTTCGCTTC.

V and J are TRBV25-1 and TRBJ2-5, with 7 bases aligning to TRBD1. Per the germline V gene, CDR1 is MGHDK and CDR2 is SYGVNS. The V and J ends lost 5 bases and 6 bases, in that order; junction bases with no gene match: 9. This CDR3 contains 14 residues. The CDR3 DNA reads as TGTGCCAGCAGTAGTGACAGGGCCGCGAAGACCCAGTACTTC. Amino acid sequence: CASSSDRAAKTQYF. The full variable domain, rest sourced from reference TRBV25-1 and TRBJ2-5, is EADIYQTPRYLVIGTGKKITLECSQTMGHDKMYWYQQDPGMELHLIHYSYGVNSTEKGDLSSESTVSRIRTEHFPLTLESARPSHTSQYLCASSSDRAAKTQYFGPGTRLLVL.

This clone was seen more than once but under ten times. CDR3 amino acids: CSVSPSGTSTDTQYF. The CDR3 DNA sequence: TGCAGCGTGTCGCCTAGCGGGACTAGCACAGATACGCAGTATTTT. This chain joins TRBV29-1 and TRBJ2-3; 9 bases fit TRBD2. The germline gives CDR1 SQVTM, CDR2 ANQGSEA. This CDR3 spans 15 amino acids. Trimming removed 6 bases from V and 0 bases from J; junction bases left unmatched: 7.

This chain connects TRBV7-2 to TRBJ1-2; weak D call: TRBD1 (5 bases). V gave up 6 bases and J gave up 8 bases, with 16 bases separating them. The germline V gene has CDR1 SGHTA and CDR2 FQGNSA. The length of the CDR3 is 13 residues. In nucleotides, the CDR3 is TGTGCCAGCAGTCCCACAGGCTTCGAAGGCTACACCTTC. It specifies CASSPTGFEGYTF. The variable domain in full, with the rest retrieved from reference TRBV7-2 and TRBJ1-2, is GAGVSQSPSNKVTEKGKDVELRCDPISGHTALYWYRQSLGQGLEFLIYFQGNSAPDKSGLPSDRFSAERTGGSVSTLTIQRTQQEDSAVYLCASSPTGFEGYTFGSGTRLTVV.

The chain recombines TRBV2 with TRBJ1-1, with D unclear. Germline CDR1 is SNHLY and CDR2 is FYNNEI. V dropped 6 bases and J dropped 1 base, with 12 bases sitting between them. This CDR3 has 14 amino acids. The CDR3 reads CASRGELGNTEAFF. In DNA form, the CDR3 reads TGTGCCAGCAGGGGCGAGCTGGGGAACACTGAAGCTTTCTTT.

This clone appeared a few times. The V gene is TRBV15, the J gene TRBJ1-1; 8 bases fit TRBD1. From germline, CDR1 is LNHNV and CDR2 YYDKDF (reference sequence). The CDR3 is made up of 13 amino acids. The ends lost 5 bases at V and 6 bases at J; junction bases unmatched: 5. Written as DNA, the CDR3 is TGTGCCACCAGCCTAAGACAGGGGTCTGAAGCTTTCTTT. It specifies CATSLRQGSEAFF. The full variable domain, with the rest looked up from reference TRBV15 and TRBJ1-1, is DAMVIQNPRYQVTQFGKPVTLSCSQTLNHNVMYWYQQKSSQAPKLLFHYYDKDFNNEADTPDNFQSRRPNTSFCFLDIRSPGLGDTAMYLCATSLRQGSEAFFGQGTRLTVV.

The chain is built from TRBV6-5 and TRBJ2-5, with D tentatively TRBD2 (5 bases). V shed 6 bases and J shed 4 bases, with 15 bases lying between them. The CDR3 has 14 residues. The germline CDR1 and CDR2 sequences are MNHEY and SVGAGI. The CDR3 coding sequence is TGTGCCAGCAGCATGACTACTCAGGCAGAGACCCAGTACTTC. Amino acid sequence: CASSMTTQAETQYF.

The sample holds a few counts of this clone. This sequence joins TRBV5-4 and TRBJ2-2; 8 bases map to TRBD1. In germline, CDR1 is SGHNT, CDR2 YYREEE (reference sequence). V trimming: 4 bases; J trimming: 0 bases; junction bases outside the gene matches: 11. This CDR3 has 18 residues. CDR3 region: CASSPPGQVPSNTGELFF. The CDR3 DNA reads TGTGCCAGCAGCCCCCCGGGACAGGTCCCTTCGAACACCGGGGAGCTGTTTTTT.

The chain carries TRBV6-1 and TRBJ1-1; D not certain. Germline V gene lookup returns CDR1 MNHNS and CDR2 SASEGT. V was cut by 4 bases and J by 11 bases, with 17 bases left in between. The CDR3 spans 13 residues. In DNA, the CDR3 is TGTGCCAGCAGTGGCCCAATTTACGCGGGCGCTTTCTTT. Its protein is CASSGPIYAGAFF.

This clone was detected a few times. This sequence joins TRBV7-9 and TRBJ2-7; tentative D call: TRBD2 (6 bases). Germline V gene sequence: CDR1 SEHNR, CDR2 FQNEAQ (reference sequence). The CDR3 sequence is 15 residues long. Trimming cost V 2 bases and J 4 bases, with 15 bases left between them. The CDR3: CASSLSTTGVYEQYF. As DNA, the CDR3 is TGTGCCAGCAGCTTATCGACGACGGGAGTGTACGAGCAGTACTTC.

The chain joins TRBV30 to TRBJ1-1; the D gene is possibly TRBD1 (6 bases). Germline V gene lookup returns CDR1 GTSNPN and CDR2 SVGIG (reference sequence). Between the trimmed V and J ends, which lost 3 bases and 3 bases, there was a span of 11 bases. The CDR3 contains 13 residues. The CDR3 coding sequence is TGTGCCTGGAGAAACCAGGGGTACACTGAAGCTTTCTTT. Translated: CAWRNQGYTEAFF.

This clone showed up just a few times. The rearrangement uses TRBV12-5 and TRBJ1-2; D ambiguous. Germline CDR1 and CDR2: LGHNT and FRNRAP. V lost 2 bases, J lost 7 bases, and 11 bases lay in between. This CDR3 contains 13 residues. The CDR3 loop reads CASGLSGSVGYTF. In DNA form, the CDR3 reads TGTGCTAGTGGTTTGTCGGGGTCGGTTGGCTACACCTTC. The full variable domain, completed using reference TRBV12-5 and TRBJ1-2, is DARVTQTPRHKVTEMGQEVTMRCQPILGHNTVFWYRQTMMQGLELLAYFRNRAPLDDSGMPKDRFSAEMPDATLATLKIQPSEPRDSAVYFCASGLSGSVGYTFGSGTRLTVV.

This chain connects TRBV5-1 to TRBJ2-7; a possible D gene is TRBD1 (5 bases). Per germline, CDR1 SGHRS and CDR2 YFSETQ. The CDR3 sequence is 13 residues long. V gave up 2 bases and J gave up 6 bases, with 12 bases separating them. CDR3 amino acids: CASSLEGAGEQYF. Here the CDR3 DNA reads TGCGCCAGCAGCTTAGAAGGGGCAGGCGAGCAGTACTTC.

This clone was seen a few times. The V call is TRBV7-2, the J call TRBJ2-1, with TRBD1 matching over 9 bases. Trimming removed 5 bases from V and 4 bases from J; junction bases left unmatched: 6. Germline V CDR1 and CDR2: SGHTA, FQGNSA. The CDR3 consists of 15 residues. The CDR3 region is CASSRDRDTYNEQFF. As DNA, the CDR3 is TGTGCCAGCAGCCGGGACAGGGACACTTACAATGAGCAGTTCTTC. Full variable domain (remainder filled in from reference TRBV7-2 and TRBJ2-1): GAGVSQSPSNKVTEKGKDVELRCDPISGHTALYWYRQSLGQGLEFLIYFQGNSAPDKSGLPSDRFSAERTGGSVSTLTIQRTQQEDSAVYLCASSRDRDTYNEQFFGPGTRLTVL.

This clone was seen a few times. The gene calls are TRBV5-1 and TRBJ2-5; maybe TRBD2 (5 bases). This CDR3 is 11 amino acids long. Germline V gene data show CDR1 as SGHRS and CDR2 as YFSETQ. Trimming stripped 3 bases from V and 5 bases from J, with 5 bases between. The CDR3 nucleotides are TGCGCCAGCAGCTCGGGGGAGACCCAGTACTTC. It is translated as CASSSGETQYF.

The V and J genes are TRBV6-6 and TRBJ1-1; weak D call: TRBD1 (5 bases). V was pared by 6 bases and J by 4 bases, with 15 bases between. Looked up from germline, CDR1 is MNHNY and CDR2 is SVGAGI (reference sequence). The CDR3 covers 14 residues. The CDR3 region is CASSPRGVGTEAFF. CDR3 DNA sequence: TGTGCCAGCAGCCCCCGGGGGGTTGGCACTGAAGCTTTCTTT.

The chain carries TRBV5-8 and TRBJ2-3, with a weak D call TRBD1 (5 bases). Germline V gene data show CDR1 as SGHTS and CDR2 as YDEGEE. V lost 2 bases and J 10 bases, leaving 14 bases between the germline ends. CDR3 length: 13 amino acids. The CDR3 nucleotides are TGTGCCAGCAGCTTCCTCGGACAACCTGCGCAGTATTTT. Translation: CASSFLGQPAQYF.

This clone was counted at least ten times. The rearrangement joins TRBV29-1 to TRBJ2-5, with D possibly matching TRBD1 (6 bases). The CDR3 runs to 13 residues. Germline values: CDR1 SQVTM, CDR2 ANQGSEA. The V end was cut by 7 bases, the J end by 0 bases, with 12 bases between. CDR3 bases: TGCAGCGCAGCCCGGGACAACCAAGAGACCCAGTACTTC. Encoded protein: CSAARDNQETQYF.

CDR3 nucleotide sequence: TGTGCCAGCAGCCAAGATCTAGCCAGGAGGAGCACAGATACGCAGTATTTT. Translating it yields CASSQDLARRSTDTQYF. J is TRBJ2-3 and V is TRBV4-2; a weak D match, TRBD2 (5 bases). The CDR3 has 17 amino acids. Germline values: CDR1 LGHNA, CDR2 YNFKEQ. Trimming cost V 0 bases and J 0 bases, with 13 bases left between them.

The chain employs TRBV25-1 and TRBJ2-7; 13 bases are a match to TRBD2. Germline lookup yields CDR1 MGHDK and CDR2 SYGVNS. Unmatched junction bases numbered 5, after V lost 5 bases and J lost 4 bases. This CDR3 spans 15 amino acids. CDR3 amino acids: CASSSPGLAGYEQYF. The CDR3 DNA reads as TGTGCCAGCAGTTCCCCGGGACTAGCGGGATACGAGCAGTACTTC.

This sequence joins TRBV19 and TRBJ1-5; 10 bases agree with TRBD1. Losses at the gene ends were 7 bases for V and 8 bases for J; bases not matched to a gene: 8. The CDR3 covers 14 residues. CDR1 is LNHDA and CDR2 is SQIVND in the germline V gene (reference sequence). Here the CDR3 reads CASTPGTGVKPQHF. CDR3 DNA sequence: TGTGCCAGTACTCCCGGGACAGGGGTAAAGCCCCAGCATTTT.

This sequence joins TRBV7-3 and TRBJ2-1; D perhaps matches TRBD2 (6 bases). The CDR3 runs to 17 residues. Germline V gene sequence: CDR1 SGHTA, CDR2 FQGTGA. Trimming took off 5 bases at V and 0 bases at J, with 17 bases between the two ends. The DNA of the CDR3 is TGTGCCAGCAGCCCGGCGGGGACTGCCACCTCCTACAATGAGCAGTTCTTC. Translating it yields CASSPAGTATSYNEQFF. The whole variable domain, filled in from reference TRBV7-3 and TRBJ2-1, reads GAGVSQTPSNKVTEKGKYVELRCDPISGHTALYWYRQSLGQGPEFLIYFQGTGAADDSGLPNDRFFAVRPEGSVSTLKIQRTERGDSAVYLCASSPAGTATSYNEQFFGPGTRLTVL.